The T cell receptor (beta chain) under discussion was sequenced for a study of blood T cell repertoires in COVID-19. Study at large: PBMCs, B-cell-depleted T cells, or T cells were the source of the cDNA or gDNA that made up the material.

CDR1 is SGHTA, CDR2 FQGNSA, per germline. The CDR3 consists of 15 residues. Trimming cost V 5 bases and J 2 bases; bases outside gene matches: 9. In its sample, this clone was seen once. Sequencing used immunoSEQ multiplex PCR; TCRdb keeps in-frame clones, though not all of them. There are 150,000 to 200,000 clones in the sample; 70% to 90% occur only once, and about 2.1% lies in the top ten. The chain has TRBV7-2 and TRBJ2-7; TRBD1 agrees at 7 bases. The clonotype was recovered from a man aged 18 to 35 who had recovered from COVID-19. The sequencing sample was made of peripheral blood. This CDR3 reads CASSKPDRPAYEQYF. The CDR3 DNA is TGTGCCAGCAGCAAACCGGACAGGCCTGCCTACGAGCAGTACTTC.